This note documents a single T cell receptor beta chain sequence. No antigen is known for it. PCR employed 60 Vbeta and 13 Jbeta primers. As originally analysed: An analysis performed later counted about 80 million unique TCR beta chains (roughly 11 million of them shared). Assay: immunoSEQ multiplex PCR; the TCRdb copy retains only in-frame clones and omits some. V and J calls and clone size are copied from that table; D and trimming were computed from the DNA. The sample lists roughly 110,000 clones, 65% to 75% seen once, with less than 3.5% in the top ten. The data are from a study of cytomegalovirus exposure and HLA in healthy donors. At the level of the study: There were 100 million to 130 million unique TCR beta sequences, drawn from about 190 million T cells, in an earlier analysis.

Study-wide findings and caveats: Later analysis reportedly placed an Asian-associated ancestry cluster below the roughly 640-donor mean in N-insertions. Researchers catalogued roughly 170 TCR beta chains as cytomegalovirus-associated.

The clonotype was recovered from a female donor in good health and CMV-seronegative. The sequenced material came from PBMCs.

The CDR3 nucleotides read TGTGCCAGCAGTCCAGGGTCCGGGGCCAACGTCCTGACTTTC. This encodes CASSPGSGANVLTF. This sequence joins TRBV25-1 and TRBJ2-6; possibly TRBD1 for D (5 bases). The V gene lost 5 bases and the J gene lost 4 bases, with 9 bases spanning the gap. The germline V gene encodes CDR1 MGHDK and CDR2 SYGVNS. CDR3 length equals 14 residues.